These 18 T cell receptor beta chains share one sample of origin, sequenced in a study of Tregs in tolerant kidney transplant recipients. Here immunoSEQ multiplex PCR was the method, and the copy in TCRdb shows in-frame clones only, minus some. The sample shows about 68,000 clones, about 83% of them seen only once. Sequenced input: CD4+ T cells from blood. These receptor sequences come from a human donor in good health.

The chain employs TRBV7-6 and TRBJ1-4; D is uncertain. The CDR3 totals 14 residues. Between the trimmed V and J ends, which lost 1 base and 5 bases, there was a span of 8 bases. Germline V CDR1 and CDR2: SGHVS, FNYEAQ. The CDR3 region is CASSLVGWNEKLFF. CDR3 DNA: TGTGCCAGCAGCTTAGTTGGGTGGAATGAAAAACTGTTTTTT.

The chain recombines TRBV4-2 with TRBJ1-2; 8 bases are shared with TRBD1. J was trimmed by 4 bases and V by 1 base; bases with no gene match: 11. Germline V gene lookup returns CDR1 LGHNA and CDR2 YNFKEQ. The CDR3 runs 17 residues. The CDR3 DNA reads as TGTGCCAGCAGCCAAGGGACCAGGACAGGGTGGGGCTATGGCTACACCTTC. It translates to CASSQGTRTGWGYGYTF.

The V gene is TRBV2, the J gene TRBJ2-2; D could derive from TRBD1 or TRBD2 (5 bases each). The CDR3 runs 14 residues. Trimming stripped 7 bases from V and 1 base from J, with 10 bases between. Germline V lookup: CDR1 SNHLY, CDR2 FYNNEI. The CDR3 DNA is TGTGCCAGCACCTGGGACGGGAACACCGGGGAGCTGTTTTTT. As protein: CASTWDGNTGELFF.

J is TRBJ2-5 and V is TRBV19, with D tentatively TRBD2 (6 bases). Germline CDR1 LNHDA, CDR2 SQIVND (reference sequence). V gave up 4 bases and J gave up 4 bases, with 19 bases separating them. The CDR3 is 16 amino acids. CDR3 amino acids: CASSTRPGTFLETQYF. The CDR3 DNA is TGTGCCAGTAGTACACGGCCGGGGACTTTTCTAGAGACCCAGTACTTC.

This clone appeared once. This rearrangement joins TRBV7-8 to TRBJ1-6; TRBD1 might be the D (6 bases). With 4 bases removed from V and 7 bases from J, the gap between germline ends came to 11 bases. This CDR3 contains 14 residues. From germline, CDR1 is SGHVS and CDR2 FQNEAQ. The DNA of the CDR3 is TGTGCCAGCAGCTATTGGGGGGCGAATTCACCCCTCCACTTT. It is translated as CASSYWGANSPLHF.

Here the CDR3 reads CASTPRGVGEDTQYF. The CDR3 bases are TGTGCCAGTACGCCCCGAGGAGTAGGCGAAGATACGCAGTATTTT. The gene calls are TRBV19 and TRBJ2-3; D not resolved. The CDR3 loop spans 15 amino acids. V lost 7 bases to trimming and J lost 5 bases, with 19 bases between them. Germline V gene lookup returns CDR1 LNHDA and CDR2 SQIVND (reference sequence).

The chain carries TRBV7-3 and TRBJ1-1; perhaps TRBD1 as D (5 bases). This CDR3 has 13 residues. Per the germline V gene, CDR1 is SGHTA and CDR2 is FQGTGA. The V end was cut by 6 bases, the J end by 4 bases, with 12 bases between. In DNA, the CDR3 is TGTGCCAGCAGTTACGGACATCTCACTGAAGCTTTCTTT. This gives the protein CASSYGHLTEAFF.

The rearrangement joins TRBV2 to TRBJ1-5; possibly TRBD1 for D (6 bases). The germline CDR1 and CDR2 sequences are SNHLY and FYNNEI. V lost 7 bases to trimming and J lost 4 bases, with 14 bases between them. CDR3 length: 14 residues. The CDR3 is CASKAGQGNQPQHF. The CDR3 DNA is TGTGCCAGCAAAGCGGGCCAGGGGAATCAGCCCCAGCATTTT.

The rearrangement uses TRBV11-2 and TRBJ2-5; the match to TRBD1 covers 7 bases. Trimming removed 5 bases from V and 1 base from J; junction bases left unmatched: 7. The V gene's germline CDR1 is SGHAT and CDR2 FQNNGV. The length of the CDR3 is 15 residues. CDR3 in amino acids: CASSRHRGGQETQYF. CDR3 nucleotide sequence: TGTGCCAGCAGCCGCCACAGGGGTGGCCAAGAGACCCAGTACTTC.

This clone was counted once. The chain is built from TRBV28 and TRBJ1-5; D is ambiguous. Germline V CDR1 and CDR2: MDHEN, SYDVKM. Between the trimmed V and J ends, which lost 7 bases and 0 bases, there was a span of 10 bases. The CDR3 sequence is 14 residues long. CDR3 loop: CASNRENSNQPQHF. The CDR3 region has the DNA TGTGCCAGCAATCGGGAAAATAGCAATCAGCCCCAGCATTTT.

J is TRBJ1-2 and V is TRBV14; possibly TRBD1 for D (5 bases). CDR3 length: 17 residues. V shed 3 bases and J shed 4 bases, with 21 bases lying between them. Per germline, CDR1 SGHDN and CDR2 FVKESK. The CDR3 loop reads CASSHSRTGNRLYGYTF. The DNA for the CDR3 is TGTGCCAGCAGCCACTCACGAACAGGAAATCGCCTCTATGGCTACACCTTC.

The CDR3 nucleotides read TGCGCCAGCAGCCTGGACGGGATCTATGGCTACACCTTC. This codes for CASSLDGIYGYTF. The rearrangement joins TRBV5-1 to TRBJ1-2; D call uncertain. The germline V gene has CDR1 SGHRS and CDR2 YFSETQ. Trimming cost V 4 bases and J 4 bases, with 11 bases left between them. There are 13 residues in the CDR3.

This clone was found once. The genes are TRBV5-1 and TRBJ2-7, with 7 bases fitting TRBD1. The CDR3 has 14 amino acids. Germline CDR1 reads SGHRS; CDR2 reads YFSETQ. The junction had 6 bases not matched to a gene; V was cut back by 5 bases and J by 1 base. The CDR3 sequence: CASRVGQESYEQYF. The CDR3 DNA is TGCGCCAGCAGAGTAGGACAGGAGTCCTACGAGCAGTACTTC.

This clone has at least ten counts. The chain couples TRBV5-1 to TRBJ1-6; perhaps TRBD1 as D (5 bases). The length of the CDR3 is 15 residues. V was trimmed by 4 bases and J by 7 bases, leaving 15 bases between them. Germline lookup yields CDR1 SGHRS and CDR2 YFSETQ. CDR3 DNA sequence: TGCGCCAGCAGCGGTCGACAGTCAGGGAATTCACCCCTCCACTTT. Protein product: CASSGRQSGNSPLHF.

The chain couples TRBV5-5 to TRBJ2-7; no firm D call. Germline CDR1 reads SGHKS; CDR2 reads YYEKEE (reference sequence). The CDR3 is 14 residues long. Trimming took off 2 bases at V and 3 bases at J, with 12 bases between the two ends. DNA of the CDR3: TGTGCCAGCAGCTTCAGAATCCCGGGCTACGAGCAGTACTTC. Protein sequence: CASSFRIPGYEQYF.

The rearrangement joins TRBV5-1 to TRBJ1-1, with 9 bases that match TRBD1. The CDR3 has 15 amino acids. V shed 6 bases and J 12 bases; nucleotides not matched to a gene: 18. CDR1 is SGHRS and CDR2 is YFSETQ in the germline V gene. CDR3 region: CASTLTPWTGVRTFF. The DNA of the CDR3 is TGCGCCAGCACCTTAACCCCCTGGACAGGGGTTAGAACTTTCTTT.

In this sample, this clone turned up a few times. The rearrangement links TRBV19 to TRBJ1-2; perhaps TRBD1 as D (5 bases). V was trimmed by 5 bases and J by 0 bases, leaving 10 bases between them. This CDR3 region has 14 residues. The germline gives CDR1 LNHDA, CDR2 SQIVND (reference sequence). The CDR3 DNA follows: TGTGCCAGTAGTGCAGGGTGGACTAACTATGGCTACACCTTC. Protein sequence: CASSAGWTNYGYTF.

The gene calls are TRBV18 and TRBJ1-2; no clear D. The germline V gene encodes CDR1 KGHSH and CDR2 LQKENI. The length of the CDR3 is 15 residues. Trimming removed 1 base from V and 11 bases from J, with 20 bases in between. The CDR3: CASSPQPGYSGFYTF. In DNA form, the CDR3 reads TGTGCCAGCTCACCACAACCCGGGTACTCTGGATTTTACACCTTC.